This T cell receptor (beta chain) was profiled in a study of control samples from healthy donors and cancer patients (dated by TCRdb to the early 2020s). Library preparation was by the immunoSEQ multiplex PCR assay. Drawn from immuneACCESS, this table holds only the in-frame rearrangements with V and J called that TCRdb kept. Clones are partly lost; checked studies trace under half to an unresolved V gene and leave the rest unexplained. This sample holds 150,000 to 200,000 clones; 80% to 90% were observed only once. The ten most abundant clones make up around 5.1% of the sample. For CDR1 and CDR2, the germline V gene lists MNHEY and SVGAGI. CDR3 length: 15 amino acids, cysteine to phenylalanine. CDR3 DNA is the only sequence kept; it has 45 bases, read in frame from the first base. V is trimmed back by 11 bases and J by 12 bases, and the junction contains 21 bases that no gene match accounts for.

As for this clone: There is no known antigen for this receptor. No base quality values were provided; no much bigger clone lies one nucleotide off.

The sample consisted of blood. The chain employs TRBV6-5 and TRBJ1-1; TRBD1 lines up with 10 middle nucleotides. The TCR was taken from a woman between 25 and 40 years old in good health. The CDR3 in this case is CAAKMGTGVSGETFF. The DNA sequence is as follows: TGTGCCGCCAAAATGGGGACAGGGGTTTCTGGGGAAACTTTCTTT.